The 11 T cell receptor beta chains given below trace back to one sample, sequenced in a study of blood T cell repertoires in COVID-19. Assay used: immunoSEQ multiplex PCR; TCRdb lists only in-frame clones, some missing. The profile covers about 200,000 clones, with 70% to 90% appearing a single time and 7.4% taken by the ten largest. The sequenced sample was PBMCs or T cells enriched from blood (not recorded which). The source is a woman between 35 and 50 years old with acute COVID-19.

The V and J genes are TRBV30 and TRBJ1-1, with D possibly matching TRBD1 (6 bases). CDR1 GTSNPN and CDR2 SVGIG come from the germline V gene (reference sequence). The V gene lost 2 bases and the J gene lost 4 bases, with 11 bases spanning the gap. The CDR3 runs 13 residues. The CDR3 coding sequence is TGTGCCTGGAGTAATTACAGGGCCACTGAAGCTTTCTTT. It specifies CAWSNYRATEAFF.

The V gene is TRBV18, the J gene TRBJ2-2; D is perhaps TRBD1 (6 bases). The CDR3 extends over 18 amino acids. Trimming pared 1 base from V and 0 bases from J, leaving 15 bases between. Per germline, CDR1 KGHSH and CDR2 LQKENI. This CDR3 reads CASSPQQGFGANTGELFF. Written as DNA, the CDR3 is TGTGCCAGCTCACCACAACAGGGCTTCGGGGCGAACACCGGGGAGCTGTTTTTT.

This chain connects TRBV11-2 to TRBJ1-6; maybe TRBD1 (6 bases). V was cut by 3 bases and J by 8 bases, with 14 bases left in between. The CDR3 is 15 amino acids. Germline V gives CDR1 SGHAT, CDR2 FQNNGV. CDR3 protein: CASSFPHRVDSPLHF. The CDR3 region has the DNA TGTGCCAGCAGCTTTCCTCACAGGGTGGATTCACCCCTCCACTTT.

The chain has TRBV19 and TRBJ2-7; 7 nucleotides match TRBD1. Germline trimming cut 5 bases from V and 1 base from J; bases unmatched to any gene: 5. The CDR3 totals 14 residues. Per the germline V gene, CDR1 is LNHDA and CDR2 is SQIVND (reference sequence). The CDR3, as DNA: TGTGCCAGTAGTCCCCAGACAGGGTCCTACGAGCAGTACTTC. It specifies CASSPQTGSYEQYF.

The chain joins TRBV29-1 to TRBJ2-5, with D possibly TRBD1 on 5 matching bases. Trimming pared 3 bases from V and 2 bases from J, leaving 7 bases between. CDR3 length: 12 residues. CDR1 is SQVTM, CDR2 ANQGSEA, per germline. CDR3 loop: CSVEGQQETQYF. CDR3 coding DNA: TGCAGCGTTGAGGGGCAGCAAGAGACCCAGTACTTC. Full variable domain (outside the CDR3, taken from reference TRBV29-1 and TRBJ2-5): SAVISQKPSRDICQRGTSLTIQCQVDSQVTMMFWYRQQPGQSLTLIATANQGSEATYESGFVIDKFPISRPNLTFSTLTVSNMSPEDSSIYLCSVEGQQETQYFGPGTRLLVL.

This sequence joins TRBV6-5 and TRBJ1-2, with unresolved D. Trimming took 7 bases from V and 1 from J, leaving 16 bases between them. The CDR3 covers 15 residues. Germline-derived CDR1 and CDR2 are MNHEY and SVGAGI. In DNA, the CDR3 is TGTGCCAGCAAGAACCCGGGTATGGTTAACTATGGCTACACCTTC. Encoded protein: CASKNPGMVNYGYTF.

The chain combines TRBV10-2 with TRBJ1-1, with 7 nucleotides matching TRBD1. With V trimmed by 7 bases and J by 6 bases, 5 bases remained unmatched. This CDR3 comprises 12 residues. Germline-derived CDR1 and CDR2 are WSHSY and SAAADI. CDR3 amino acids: CASIGDSPEAFF. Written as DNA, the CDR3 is TGCGCCAGCATTGGGGACAGCCCTGAAGCTTTCTTT.

CDR3 region: CASSQGRASYEQYF. CDR3 DNA: TGTGCCAGCTCTCAGGGCAGAGCGTCCTACGAGCAGTACTTC. The rearrangement uses TRBV18 and TRBJ2-7, with D perhaps matching TRBD1 (5 bases). Germline V CDR1 and CDR2: KGHSH, LQKENI. The CDR3 totals 14 residues. V was shortened by 6 bases and J by 1 base, with 13 bases between the two germline ends.

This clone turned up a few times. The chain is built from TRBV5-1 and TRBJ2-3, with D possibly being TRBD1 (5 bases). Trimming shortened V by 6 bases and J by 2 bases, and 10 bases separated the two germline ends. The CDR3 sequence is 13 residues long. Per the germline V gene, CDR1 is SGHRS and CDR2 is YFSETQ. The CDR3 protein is CASNFRDTDTQYF. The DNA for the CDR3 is TGCGCCAGCAATTTCAGGGACACAGATACGCAGTATTTT.

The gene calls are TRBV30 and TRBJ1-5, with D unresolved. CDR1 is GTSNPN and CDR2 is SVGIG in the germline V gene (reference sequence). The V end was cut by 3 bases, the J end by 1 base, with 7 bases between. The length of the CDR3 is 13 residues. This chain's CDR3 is CAWSGDSNQPQHF. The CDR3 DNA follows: TGTGCCTGGAGCGGAGACAGCAATCAGCCCCAGCATTTT. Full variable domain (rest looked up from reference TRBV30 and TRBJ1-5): SQTIHQWPATLVQPVGSPLSLECTVEGTSNPNLYWYRQAAGRGLQLLFYSVGIGQISSEVPQNLSASRPQDRQFILSSKKLLLSDSGFYLCAWSGDSNQPQHFGDGTRLSIL.

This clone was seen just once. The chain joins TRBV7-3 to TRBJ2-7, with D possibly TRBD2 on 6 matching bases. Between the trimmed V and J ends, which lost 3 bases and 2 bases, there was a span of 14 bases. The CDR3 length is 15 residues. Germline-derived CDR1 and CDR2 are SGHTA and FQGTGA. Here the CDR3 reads CASSFGTASTYEQYF. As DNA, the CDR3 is TGTGCCAGCAGCTTTGGGACTGCTTCAACCTACGAGCAGTACTTC.